A selection of T cell receptor beta chains follows, all from one sample in a study of early T cells in non-severe SARS-CoV-2 infection. TCRdb reanalysed the 5' RACE reads using MiXCR and keeps one entry per CDR3 protein. The sample has about 90,000 distinct CDR3 sequences, approximately 12% seen once. Material: whole blood, obtained at baseline. The origin of the receptors is an adult who was a healthcare worker with PCR-confirmed SARS-CoV-2 infection or an uninfected control (not recorded which). The conserved cysteine and the conserved F or W are not part of the CDR3 here. D genes are given only for firm matches.

d_call j_call v_call cdr3_aa
- TRBJ2-6 TRBV5-6 ASSPEGAPGANVLT
- TRBJ1-1 TRBV7-3 ASSSLQHTEAF
- TRBJ2-4 TRBV6-1 ASALQELAKNIQY
- TRBJ2-5 TRBV18 ASSPLGLGETQY
TRBD2 TRBJ2-1 TRBV20-1 SAPIGLAAHNEQF
TRBD2 TRBJ2-3 TRBV5-4 ASSLDSTSGGRYTQY
- TRBJ2-1 TRBV18 ASSRQLSNEQF
TRBD1 TRBJ2-5 TRBV14 ASSLLGTGEETQY
TRBD2 TRBJ2-1 TRBV5-1 ASSLAGGGNEQF
- TRBJ1-2 TRBV30 AWSVRSGYT